These T cell receptor beta chains were read from a single sample in a study of cytomegalovirus exposure and HLA in healthy donors. Here immunoSEQ multiplex PCR was the method, and the copy in TCRdb shows in-frame clones only, minus some. The repertoire includes 100,000 or so clones, around 83% of them detected once, and approximately 4% sits in the top ten. Sample: PBMCs. These receptors all come from a woman under 30 in good health and CMV-seropositive. CDR3s include the opening cysteine and the closing phenylalanine or tryptophan. D genes are given only for firm matches. Rows give clone size only sometimes, using once, few, many, or a class for an expanded clone.

clone size	V gene	J gene	D gene	CDR3 protein	CDR3 DNA
-	TRBV6-1	TRBJ2-3	TRBD2	CASSDRSSGDVADTQYF	TGTGCCAGCAGTGATAGGAGTAGCGGGGATGTCGCAGATACGCAGTATTTT
-	TRBV5-4	TRBJ2-1	-	CASSLRQPYNEQFF	TGTGCCAGCAGCTTAAGACAGCCCTACAATGAGCAGTTCTTC
-	TRBV28	TRBJ2-7	-	CASSFDTLWGGEQYF	TGTGCCAGCAGTTTTGATACGTTATGGGGAGGCGAGCAGTACTTC
-	TRBV25-1	TRBJ2-5	-	CASSEYEQETQYF	TGTGCCAGCAGTGAATACGAGCAAGAGACCCAGTACTTC
-	TRBV19	TRBJ2-3	TRBD2	CASSILAARTDTQYF	TGTGCCAGTAGTATCCTAGCGGCCCGCACAGATACGCAGTATTTT
-	TRBV5-1	TRBJ1-5	TRBD1	CASSLTLGTGKHF	TGCGCCAGCAGCTTGACCCTCGGGACAGGGAAGCATTTT
-	TRBV28	TRBJ2-1	-	CASGAGNSGQFF	TGTGCCAGCGGTGCGGGAAACTCGGGGCAGTTCTTC
-	TRBV28	TRBJ2-1	TRBD1	CASSFGQGARNEQFF	TGTGCCAGCAGTTTCGGGCAGGGGGCGAGGAATGAGCAGTTCTTC
-	TRBV4-1	TRBJ2-7	TRBD1	CASSPVGTGTGGYEQYF	TGCGCCAGCAGCCCCGTGGGCACCGGGACAGGGGGTTACGAGCAGTACTTC
-	TRBV25-1	TRBJ1-4	TRBD1	CASSLQGSANEKLFF	TGTGCCAGCAGTTTACAGGGGTCGGCTAATGAAAAACTGTTTTTT
-	TRBV11-3	TRBJ2-4	-	CASSLDSQDLAKNIQYF	TGTGCCAGCAGCTTAGATAGCCAAGACTTAGCCAAAAACATTCAGTACTTC
once	TRBV7-7	TRBJ2-3	-	CASSPGAEAGDTQYF	TGTGCTAGCAGCCCAGGGGCGGAGGCTGGAGATACGCAGTATTTT
-	TRBV2	TRBJ2-7	-	CASRGDITYEQYF	TGTGCCAGCAGAGGGGACATCACCTACGAGCAGTACTTC
-	TRBV5-4	TRBJ2-5	-	CASSPIGYETQYF	TGTGCCAGCAGCCCAATCGGGTATGAGACCCAGTACTTC
-	TRBV5-1	TRBJ2-7	-	CASSLVKPPYEQYF	TGCGCCAGCAGCTTAGTAAAGCCTCCCTACGAGCAGTACTTC
-	TRBV2	TRBJ2-3	TRBD1	CASRTGGSTDTQYF	TGTGCCAGCAGGACAGGGGGGAGCACAGATACGCAGTATTTT
-	TRBV10-2	TRBJ2-2	-	CASSETSSDTGELFF	TGCGCCAGCAGTGAGACTAGCAGCGATACCGGGGAGCTGTTTTTT
-	TRBV4-2	TRBJ1-4	-	CASSQVILGVATNEKLFF	TGTGCCAGCAGCCAAGTAATCTTGGGAGTTGCAACTAATGAAAAACTGTTTTTT
-	TRBV6-5	TRBJ2-3	TRBD2	CASSYLSGNTDTQYF	TGTGCCAGCAGTTATCTCAGCGGGAACACAGATACGCAGTATTTT
few	TRBV2	TRBJ1-2	-	CASTPGDYGYTF	TGTGCCAGCACCCCAGGGGACTATGGCTACACCTTC
-	TRBV28	TRBJ2-3	-	CASSGYRVVQYF	TGTGCCAGCAGCGGTTACAGGGTAGTTCAGTATTTT
-	TRBV28	TRBJ2-7	-	CASRGGRTSYEQYF	TGTGCCAGCAGGGGCGGAAGGACTTCCTACGAGCAGTACTTC
-	TRBV5-1	TRBJ2-3	TRBD1	CASSPWMGRGQGDTQYF	TGCGCCAGCAGCCCATGGATGGGCAGGGGGCAAGGAGATACGCAGTATTTT
-	TRBV28	TRBJ1-4	-	CASSSPDISEKLFF	TGTGCCAGCAGTTCTCCGGACATTTCGGAAAAACTGTTTTTT
-	TRBV5-6	TRBJ1-5	TRBD1	CASSFGQDDQPQHF	TGTGCCAGCAGCTTCGGACAGGATGATCAGCCCCAGCATTTT